This T cell receptor beta chain was observed in a study of blood T cell repertoires in COVID-19. Turning to the study itself: Sites in the United States, Italy and Spain provided acute and convalescent COVID-19 samples.

TCRdb keeps only in-frame clones here, not all; method: immunoSEQ multiplex PCR. This table has approximately 100,000 clones, around 84% appearing once. CDR1 LGHDT and CDR2 YNNKEL come from the germline V gene (reference sequence). The J segment lost 1 base and the V segment lost 4 bases, leaving 4 bases of the junction unmatched. This CDR3 spans 14 amino acids. The chain is built from TRBV3-1 (or the pseudogene TRBV3-2) and TRBJ2-7; TRBD1 aligns across 7 bases. The sample comprised peripheral blood. The source of this sequence is a human donor in a cohort sampled during active COVID-19. The DNA for the CDR3 is TGTGCCAGCAGCCGCGGACAGGATTCCTACGAGCAGTACTTC. Amino acids: CASSRGQDSYEQYF.